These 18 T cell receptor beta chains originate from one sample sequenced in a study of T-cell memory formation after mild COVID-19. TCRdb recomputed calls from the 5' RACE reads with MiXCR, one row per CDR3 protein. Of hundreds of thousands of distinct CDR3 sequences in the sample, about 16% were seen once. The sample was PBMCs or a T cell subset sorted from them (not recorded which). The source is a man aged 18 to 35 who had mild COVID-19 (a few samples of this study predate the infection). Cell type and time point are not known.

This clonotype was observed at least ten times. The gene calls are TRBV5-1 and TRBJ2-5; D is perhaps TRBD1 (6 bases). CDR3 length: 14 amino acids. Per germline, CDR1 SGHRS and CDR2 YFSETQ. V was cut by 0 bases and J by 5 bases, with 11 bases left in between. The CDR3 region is CASSLDREGETQYF. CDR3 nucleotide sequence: TGCGCCAGCAGCTTGGACAGGGAAGGGGAGACCCAGTACTTC.

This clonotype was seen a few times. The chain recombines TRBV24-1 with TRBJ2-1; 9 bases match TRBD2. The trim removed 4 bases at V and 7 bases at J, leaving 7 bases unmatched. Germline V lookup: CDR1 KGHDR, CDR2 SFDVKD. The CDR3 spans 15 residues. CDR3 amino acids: CATSDRGLAINEQFF. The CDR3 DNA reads TGTGCCACCAGTGACCGGGGACTAGCCATTAATGAGCAGTTCTTC.

The CDR3: CSVEGSGATDTQYF. CDR3 in DNA: TGCAGCGTTGAAGGTAGCGGCGCAACAGATACGCAGTATTTT. The V gene is TRBV29-1, the J gene TRBJ2-3; a weak D match, TRBD2 (6 bases). Germline V CDR1 and CDR2: SQVTM, ANQGSEA. Between the trimmed V and J ends, which lost 1 base and 3 bases, there was a span of 11 bases. This CDR3 is built from 14 residues.

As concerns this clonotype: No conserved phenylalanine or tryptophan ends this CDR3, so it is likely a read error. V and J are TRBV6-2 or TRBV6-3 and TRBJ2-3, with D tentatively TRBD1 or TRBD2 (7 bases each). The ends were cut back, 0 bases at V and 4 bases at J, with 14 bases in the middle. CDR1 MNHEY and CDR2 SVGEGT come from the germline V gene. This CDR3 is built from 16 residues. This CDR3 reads CASSYSGRGGPDTQYL. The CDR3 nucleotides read TGTGCCAGCAGTTACTCGGGCAGGGGGGGCCCAGATACGCAGTATTTG.

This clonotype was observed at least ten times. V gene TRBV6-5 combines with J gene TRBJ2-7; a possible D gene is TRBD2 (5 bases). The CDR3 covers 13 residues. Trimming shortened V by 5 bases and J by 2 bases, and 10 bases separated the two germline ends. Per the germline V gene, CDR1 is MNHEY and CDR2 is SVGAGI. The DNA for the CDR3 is TGTGCCAGCAGTCCGGGATTCCCCTACGAGCAGTACTTC. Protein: CASSPGFPYEQYF.

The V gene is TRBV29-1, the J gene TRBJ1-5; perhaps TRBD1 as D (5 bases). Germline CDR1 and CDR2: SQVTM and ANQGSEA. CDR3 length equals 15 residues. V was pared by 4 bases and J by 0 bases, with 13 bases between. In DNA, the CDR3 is TGCAGCGTTGGGGGGGGTATTAGTAGCAATCAGCCCCAGCATTTT. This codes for CSVGGGISSNQPQHF.

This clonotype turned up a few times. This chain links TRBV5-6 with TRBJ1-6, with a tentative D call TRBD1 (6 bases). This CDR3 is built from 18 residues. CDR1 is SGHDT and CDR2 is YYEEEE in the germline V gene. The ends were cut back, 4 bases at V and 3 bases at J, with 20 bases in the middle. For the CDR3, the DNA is TGTGCCAGCAGCAGAGTCTACCCACAGGGAAACTATAATTCACCCCTCCACTTT. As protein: CASSRVYPQGNYNSPLHF.

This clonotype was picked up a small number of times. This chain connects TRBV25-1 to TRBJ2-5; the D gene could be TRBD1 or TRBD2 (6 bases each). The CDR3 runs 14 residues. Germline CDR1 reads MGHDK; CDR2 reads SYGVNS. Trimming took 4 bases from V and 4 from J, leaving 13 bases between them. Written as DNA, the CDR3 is TGTGCCAGCAGTGTCACCGGGGGCCCAGAGACCCAGTACTTC. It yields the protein CASSVTGGPETQYF.

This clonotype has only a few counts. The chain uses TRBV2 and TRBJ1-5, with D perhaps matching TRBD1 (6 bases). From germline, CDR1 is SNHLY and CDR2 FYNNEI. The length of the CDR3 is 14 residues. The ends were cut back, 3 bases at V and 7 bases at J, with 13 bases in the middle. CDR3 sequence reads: CASSDGGPGQPQHF. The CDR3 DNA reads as TGTGCCAGCAGTGATGGGGGGCCGGGGCAGCCCCAGCATTTT.

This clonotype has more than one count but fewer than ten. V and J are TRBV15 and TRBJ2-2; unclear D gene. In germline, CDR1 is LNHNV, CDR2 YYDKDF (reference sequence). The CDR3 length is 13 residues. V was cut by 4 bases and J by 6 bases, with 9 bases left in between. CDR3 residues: CATSNLGSGELFF. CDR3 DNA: TGTGCCACCAGCAATCTGGGGTCCGGGGAGCTGTTTTTT.

In DNA, the CDR3 is TGTGCCAGCAGCGATAACCCCTACGAGCAGTACTTC. Translating it yields CASSDNPYEQYF. The chain carries TRBV9 and TRBJ2-7, with D unresolved. The germline CDR1 and CDR2 sequences are SGDLS and YYNGEE. The CDR3 runs 12 residues. V dropped 3 bases and J dropped 2 bases, with 6 bases sitting between them. The whole variable domain, remainder taken from reference TRBV9 and TRBJ2-7, is DSGVTQTPKHLITATGQRVTLRCSPRSGDLSVYWYQQSLDQGLQFLIQYYNGEERAKGNILERFSAQQFPDLHSELNLSSLELGDSALYFCASSDNPYEQYFGPGTRLTVT.

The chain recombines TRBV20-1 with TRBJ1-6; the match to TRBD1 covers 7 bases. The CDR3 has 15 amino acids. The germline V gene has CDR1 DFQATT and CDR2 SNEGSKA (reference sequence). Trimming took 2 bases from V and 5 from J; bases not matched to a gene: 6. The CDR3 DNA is TGCAGTGCTAGAAGCCGGGACAGAAATAATTCACCCCTCCACTTT. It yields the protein CSARSRDRNNSPLHF.

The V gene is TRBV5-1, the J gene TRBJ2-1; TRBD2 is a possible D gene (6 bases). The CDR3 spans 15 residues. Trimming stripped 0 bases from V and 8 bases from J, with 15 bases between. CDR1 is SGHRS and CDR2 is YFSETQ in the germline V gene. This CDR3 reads CASSLGVKPGDEQFF. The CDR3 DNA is TGCGCCAGCAGCTTGGGAGTGAAACCGGGAGATGAGCAGTTCTTC. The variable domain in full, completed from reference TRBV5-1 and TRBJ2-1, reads KAGVTQTPRYLIKTRGQQVTLSCSPISGHRSVSWYQQTPGQGLQFLFEYFSETQRNKGNFPGRFSGRQFSNSRSEMNVSTLELGDSALYLCASSLGVKPGDEQFFGPGTRLTVL.

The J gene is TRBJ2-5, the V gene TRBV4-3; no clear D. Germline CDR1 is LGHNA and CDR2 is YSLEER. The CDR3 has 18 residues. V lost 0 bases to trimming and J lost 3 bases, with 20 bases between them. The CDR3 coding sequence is TGCGCCAGCAGCCAAGATAGGAGACCGTCCTTCTCTGAAGAGACCCAGTACTTC. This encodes CASSQDRRPSFSEETQYF.

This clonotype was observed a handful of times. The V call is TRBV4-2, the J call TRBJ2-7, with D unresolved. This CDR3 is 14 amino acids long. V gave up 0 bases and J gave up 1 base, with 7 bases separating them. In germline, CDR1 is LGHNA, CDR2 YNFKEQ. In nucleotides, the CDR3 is TGTGCCAGCAGCCAAGATAGTGGGTCCTACGAGCAGTACTTC. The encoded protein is CASSQDSGSYEQYF.

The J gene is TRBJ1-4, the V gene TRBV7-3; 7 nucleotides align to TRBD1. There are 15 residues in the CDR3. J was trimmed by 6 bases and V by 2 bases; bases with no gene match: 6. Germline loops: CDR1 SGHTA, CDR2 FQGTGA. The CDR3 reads CASSLLTGEDEKLFF. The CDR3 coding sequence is TGTGCCAGCAGCTTACTCACAGGGGAGGATGAAAAACTGTTTTTT.

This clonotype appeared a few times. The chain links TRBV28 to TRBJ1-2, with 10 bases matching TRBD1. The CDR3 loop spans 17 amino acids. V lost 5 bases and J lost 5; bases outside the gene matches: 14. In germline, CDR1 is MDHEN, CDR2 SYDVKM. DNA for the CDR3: TGTGCCAGCAGTGCCAGACCCGGGACAGGGGATGGGTATGGCTACACCTTC. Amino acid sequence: CASSARPGTGDGYGYTF.

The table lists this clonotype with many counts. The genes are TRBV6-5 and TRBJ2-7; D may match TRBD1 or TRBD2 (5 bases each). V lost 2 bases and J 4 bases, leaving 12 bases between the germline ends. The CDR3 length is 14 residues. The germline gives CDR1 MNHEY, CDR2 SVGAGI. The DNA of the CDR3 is TGTGCCAGCAGTTACACCCAGGGACCTTACGAGCAGTACTTC. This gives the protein CASSYTQGPYEQYF.